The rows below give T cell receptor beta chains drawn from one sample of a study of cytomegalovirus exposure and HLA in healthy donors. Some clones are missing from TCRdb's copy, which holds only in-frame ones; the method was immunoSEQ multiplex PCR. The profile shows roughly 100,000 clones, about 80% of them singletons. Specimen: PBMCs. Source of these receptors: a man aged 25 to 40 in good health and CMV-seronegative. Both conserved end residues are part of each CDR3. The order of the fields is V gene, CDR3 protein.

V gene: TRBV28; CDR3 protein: CASSPLGQGNYGYTF
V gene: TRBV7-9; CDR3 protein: CASSSGQEETQYF
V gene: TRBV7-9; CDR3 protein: CASSLNLGDSEKLFF
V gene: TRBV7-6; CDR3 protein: CASSRQENTEAFF
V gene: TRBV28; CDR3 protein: CASSPLQGASNQPQHF
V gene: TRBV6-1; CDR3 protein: CASSWGGGTDTQYF
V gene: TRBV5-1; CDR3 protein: CASSSQDPGQFYEQYF
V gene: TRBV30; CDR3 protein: CAFSGGNYNEQFF
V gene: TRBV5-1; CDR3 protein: CASSLDWRLMNTEAFF
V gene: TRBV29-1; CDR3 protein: CSVDRGTEAFF
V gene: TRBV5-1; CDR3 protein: CASSPIGGNEQYF
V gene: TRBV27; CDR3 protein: CASSSLQGLGGYTF
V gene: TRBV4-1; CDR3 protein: CASSPILTGASYEQYF
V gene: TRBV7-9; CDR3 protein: CASSSGRGNTEAFF
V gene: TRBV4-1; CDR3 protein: CASSQSRDRVYEQYF
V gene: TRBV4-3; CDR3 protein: CASSQERGPTEAFF
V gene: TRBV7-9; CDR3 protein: CASSLLAAEAFF
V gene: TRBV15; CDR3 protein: CATSNQQGALLAPSNTEAFF
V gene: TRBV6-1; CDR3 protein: CASSEDRGRPDQPQHF
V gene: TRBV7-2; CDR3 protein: CASSLSQGGANYGYTF
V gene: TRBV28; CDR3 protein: CASKTGMISEQFF
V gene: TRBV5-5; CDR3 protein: CASSSGRAGLNYGYTF
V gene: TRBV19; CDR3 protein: CASGLRQGHSPLHF
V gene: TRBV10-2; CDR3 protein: CASKQGNHQPQHF
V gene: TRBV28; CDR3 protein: CASSHPGGSGNTIYF
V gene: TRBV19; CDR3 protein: CASSLQGADTQYF
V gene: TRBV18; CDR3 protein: CASSPFRTSGQPYNEQFF
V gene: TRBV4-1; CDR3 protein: CASSHGLAGARGTDTQYF
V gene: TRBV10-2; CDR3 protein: CASSDLSSGANVLTF
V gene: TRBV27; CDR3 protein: CASSPLITLAGETQYF
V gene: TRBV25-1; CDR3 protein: CASREALAGGGELFF
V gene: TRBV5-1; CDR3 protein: CASSLEATYNEQFF
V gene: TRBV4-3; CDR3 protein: CASRGPGENQPQHF
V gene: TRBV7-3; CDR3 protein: CASSSQPGQGTDTQYF
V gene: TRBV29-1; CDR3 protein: CSAAGTGYEQYF
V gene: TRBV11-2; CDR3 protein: CASSLERGSEQYF
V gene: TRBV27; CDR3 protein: CASSPDRGNYNEQFF
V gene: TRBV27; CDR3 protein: CASSFDRGAYEQYF
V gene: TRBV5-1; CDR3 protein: CASSSGVSNTGELFF
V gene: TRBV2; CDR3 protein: CASILNPGGDGYTF
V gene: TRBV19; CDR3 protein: CASSIGSDYAEQYF
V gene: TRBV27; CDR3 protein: CASSLNSQPSTDTQYF
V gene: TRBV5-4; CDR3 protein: CASSLGRGGGTSGATQYF
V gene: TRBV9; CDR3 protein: CASSVGGGADTQYF
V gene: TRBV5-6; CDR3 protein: CASSKEGSLAQYF
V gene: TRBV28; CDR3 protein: CASSLRWTGPYSNQPQHF
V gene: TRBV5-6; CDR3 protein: CASSLSLGFYNEQFF
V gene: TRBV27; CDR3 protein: CASSLAGGTYNEQFF
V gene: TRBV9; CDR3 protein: CASSVLDTDTQYF
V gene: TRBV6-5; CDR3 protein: CASSYWRGRTGELFF
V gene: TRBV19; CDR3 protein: CASSIAPGVIGQPQHF